This TCR beta chain was documented in a study of OX40 agonist ivuxolimab in advanced cancers. Looking at the study overall: Ivuxolimab was an agonistic, fully human IgG2 monoclonal antibody directed against OX40 (CD134), a costimulatory receptor. Partial responses occurred in three dose-escalation patients, of whom one had hepatocellular carcinoma and two had cutaneous melanoma. In the dose-escalation cohort, 70% to 85% of patients were male, and the mean age was around 60 years, with a range of roughly 20 to 80. Intravenous ivuxolimab was administered to patients every 2 weeks at six dose levels: 0.01, 0.1, 0.3, 1.5, 3 and 10 mg/kg. Among the roughly 52 dose-escalation patients, 19 had hepatocellular carcinoma, around 15 melanoma, 9 renal cell carcinoma and 9 head and neck cancer. The paper describes the monotherapy dose-escalation part (N ≈ 52 patients) of the phase I trial of ivuxolimab. Prior anti-PD-1, anti-PD-L1 or anti-CTLA-4 therapy was permitted, and about two fifths of dose-escalation patients had received checkpoint inhibitors. The purpose of peripheral TCRbeta sequencing was to test whether ivuxolimab changed TCR sequence diversity and led to clonal T-cell expansion. Study-level results and caveats: Low levels of normalized T-cell clonal expansion were also seen in some patients who did not respond. After ivuxolimab, more expanded clones were found on average in CD8+ T cells than in CD4+ T cells. Antigen specificity was not determined for the clonally expanded peripheral T cells. In partial responders in the 0.1-3.0 mg/kg groups, normalized peripheral clonal expansion was found to be among the lowest, especially among CD8+ T cells. At doses from 0.1 to 3.0 mg/kg, clonal expansion was seen in both CD4+ and CD8+ blood T cells between baseline and week 6.

Genomic DNA was isolated from the sorted cells so that the TCRbeta CDR3 region could be sequenced. The immunoSEQ Assay was used for sequencing of TCRbeta CDR3 regions. TCRdb mirrors the immuneACCESS table, restricted to in-frame sequences. Some clones are absent from its copies; in checked studies, under half trace to an unresolved V gene, and the reason for the others is unknown. Here the sample has 45,000 to 55,000 clones; around four fifths occur a single time. About 1.5% of the sample belongs to the ten largest clones. CDR1 and CDR2, per the germline V gene, are ENHRY and SYGVKD. Spanning cysteine to phenylalanine, the CDR3 consists of 17 amino acids. Only the CDR3 DNA is retained, 51 bases long and in frame from the first base. V is shortened by 4 bases, J by 1 base, and the region joining them spans 18 bases. Patients with autoimmune disease history or receiving systemic immunosuppression were excluded from the trial. In every dose cohort, peripheral blood was drawn for TCR sequencing at baseline, cycle 4 day 1, and cycle 7 day 1. The samples were taken from a phase I, first-in-human, multicenter, open-label dose-escalation trial of ivuxolimab. Adults with locally advanced or metastatic head and neck squamous cell, hepatocellular, melanoma or renal cell carcinoma were enrolled in the trial. Before TCR sequencing, CD4+ T cells and CD8+ T cells were sorted from peripheral blood as separate populations.

Comment on this clone: No cognate antigen has been identified for it. Base qualities are missing; no much larger clone stands one base away.

Sequencing used CD4+ or CD8+ T cells sorted from blood, obtained in a trial of the OX40 agonist ivuxolimab. In this chain, TRBV10-3 is recombined with TRBJ2-3; no D segment can be confidently identified. This sequence originates from an adult with an advanced solid tumor such as melanoma, head and neck, liver or kidney cancer. The encoded CDR3 is CAISAQSLAGGTDTQYF. Here is the DNA: TGTGCCATCAGTGCACAGTCATTGGCAGGTGGCACAGATACGCAGTATTTT.